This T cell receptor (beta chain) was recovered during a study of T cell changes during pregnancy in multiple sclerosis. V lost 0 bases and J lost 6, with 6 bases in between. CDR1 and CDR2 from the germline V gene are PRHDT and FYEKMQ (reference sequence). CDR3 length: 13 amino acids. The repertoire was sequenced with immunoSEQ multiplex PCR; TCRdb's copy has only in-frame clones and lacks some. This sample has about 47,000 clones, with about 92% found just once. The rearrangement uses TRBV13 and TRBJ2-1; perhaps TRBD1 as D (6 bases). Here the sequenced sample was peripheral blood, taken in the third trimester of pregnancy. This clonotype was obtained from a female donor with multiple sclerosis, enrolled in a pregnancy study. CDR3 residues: CASSLGQGNEQFF. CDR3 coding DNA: TGTGCCAGCAGCTTAGGACAGGGCAATGAGCAGTTCTTC.